A selection of T cell receptor beta chains follows, all from one sample in a study of spatial heterogeneity in lung cancer. TCRdb independently ran MiXCR on the 5' RACE reads; one entry per CDR3 protein. The data show some 21,000 distinct CDR3 sequences, over 3% seen once. Sequenced here: PBMCs, sampled at surgery. The receptors shown here come from a female donor with early-stage non-small cell lung cancer. Both conserved end residues are part of each CDR3. The D gene is left open where the match is weak. Size is omitted from some rows. Given values are once, few, many or a class for expanded clones.

>TRBV2|TRBJ2-5|TRBD2|many
TGTGCCAGCAGTTCACTAGCGAGCCAAGAGACCCAGTACTTC
CASSSLASQETQYF
>TRBV29-1|TRBJ1-2|-|many
TGCAGCGTTAACATGGGCTTAGGGGGACTAGGCGGCTACACCTTC
CSVNMGLGGLGGYTF
>TRBV9|TRBJ2-5|-|many
TGTGCCAGCAGCGGTCCTAACCAAGAGACCCAGTACTTC
CASSGPNQETQYF
>TRBV15|TRBJ2-7|-|many
TGTGCCACCAGCAGAGATTTTCCCTTTTCCTACGAGCAGTACTTC
CATSRDFPFSYEQYF
>TRBV20-1|TRBJ1-1|-|many
TGCAGTGCTATGGGACGGTTGAACACTGAAGCTTTCTTT
CSAMGRLNTEAFF
>TRBV6-4|TRBJ2-4|-|-
TGTGCCAGCAGTGATGGGGCAGTTCAGTACTTC
CASSDGAVQYF
>TRBV3-1|TRBJ1-2|TRBD1|many
TGTGCCAGCAGCCAAGGTGGGACAGGGAACTATGGCTACACCTTC
CASSQGGTGNYGYTF
>TRBV7-9|TRBJ2-3|TRBD2|few
TGTGCCAGCAGCATGGGACTAGCGGGCCCCACAGATACGCAGTATTTT
CASSMGLAGPTDTQYF
>TRBV11-3|TRBJ2-7|-|many
TGTGCCAGCAGCCCATATTCGGGGGAGCAGTACTTC
CASSPYSGEQYF
>TRBV25-1|TRBJ1-6|TRBD1|-
TGTGCCAGCAGTGCCCGGGACAGGGTATCACCCCTCCACTTT
CASSARDRVSPLHF
>TRBV5-1|TRBJ2-3|TRBD2|large
TGCGCCAGCTGTACTAGCGTTCCCTCGGGAGATACGCAGTATTTT
CASCTSVPSGDTQYF
>TRBV10-3|TRBJ1-1|-|few
TGTGCCATCAGTGATCAGAACACTGAAGCTTTCTTT
CAISDQNTEAFF
>TRBV4-2|TRBJ2-2|TRBD2|many
TGTGCCAGCAGCCAAGAGGGACTAGTCACCGGGGAGCTGTTTTTT
CASSQEGLVTGELFF
>TRBV30|TRBJ1-2|TRBD1|few
TGTGCCTGTTTCGACAGGGCGTATGGCTACACCTTC
CACFDRAYGYTF
>TRBV6-5|TRBJ2-1|TRBD2|many
TGTGCCAGCAGAGAACTAGCGGGAGGGTCCTACAATGAGCAGTTCTTC
CASRELAGGSYNEQFF
>TRBV5-4|TRBJ2-1|TRBD2|many
TGTGCCAGCAGCCCCGCGGGACTAGCGTCCTACAATGAGCAGTTCTTC
CASSPAGLASYNEQFF
>TRBV5-6|TRBJ2-1|-|-
TGTGCCAGCAGCAGCAGGGGTTTTTCCTACAATGAGCAGTTCTTC
CASSSRGFSYNEQFF
>TRBV13|TRBJ2-1|TRBD2|many
TGTGCCAGCAGCAGCGGGAGTTGGAATGAGCAGTTCTTC
CASSSGSWNEQFF
>TRBV6-2/TRBV6-3|TRBJ2-1|TRBD1|many
TGTGCCAGCACGGACAGGAGGTCCTACAATGAGCAGTTCTTC
CASTDRRSYNEQFF
>TRBV5-1|TRBJ2-5|TRBD2|many
TGCGCCAGCAGCCCCGGGACTAGGCAAGAGACCCAGTACTTC
CASSPGTRQETQYF
>TRBV5-1|TRBJ2-7|-|many
TGCGCCAGCAGCTTGGCACAGCCCTCCTACGAGCAGTACTTC
CASSLAQPSYEQYF
>TRBV7-8|TRBJ2-7|TRBD1|many
TGTGCCAGCAGACCCAGGGGGCCGGACGAGCAGTACTTC
CASRPRGPDEQYF
>TRBV30|TRBJ1-5|-|-
TGTGCCTGGAGTGTCCTTCAGGGAAATCAGCCCCAGCATTTT
CAWSVLQGNQPQHF
>TRBV6-5|TRBJ2-2|-|many
TGTGCCAGCAGGTCCCCCGGGGACACCGGGGAGCTGTTTTTT
CASRSPGDTGELFF
>TRBV6-6|TRBJ1-3|-|many
TGTGCCAGCAGTTACACGGACAGCAGCTCTGGAAACACCATATATTTT
CASSYTDSSSGNTIYF
>TRBV18|TRBJ2-2|-|few
TGTGCCAGCTCACCTGTAGACTCTCGCGGGGAGCTGTTTTTT
CASSPVDSRGELFF
>TRBV7-3|TRBJ2-2|-|many
TGTGCCAGCAGCCCCCTTAACCTAGGCCCGAGGCGTCACACCGGGGAGCTGTTTTTT
CASSPLNLGPRRHTGELFF